This TCR beta chain was sequenced in a study of technical replicates of blood from a few donors. The CDR3 totals 12 residues. The germline V and J ends were trimmed by 7 bases and 1 base, with 8 bases remaining between them. Germline CDR1 SNHLY, CDR2 FYNNEI. Sequencing used immunoSEQ multiplex PCR; TCRdb keeps in-frame clones, though not all of them. This sample has 82,000 or so clones, with just over 95% found just once. V usage is TRBV2 and J usage is TRBJ2-7; D call uncertain. This clonotype was sampled from a human donor in good health. The sequenced sample was T cells isolated from PBMCs. The CDR3 DNA reads TGTGCCAGCATGGAGAGTTCCTACGAGCAGTACTTC. Amino acid sequence: CASMESSYEQYF.